Listed below are T cell receptor beta chains from one sample, sequenced in a study of blood T cell repertoires in COVID-19. Some clones are missing from TCRdb's copy, which holds only in-frame ones; the method was immunoSEQ multiplex PCR. The sample lists 150,000 to 200,000 clones; approximately 83% were seen once. The source material was PBMCs or T cells enriched from blood (not recorded which). All receptors come from a man aged 65 to 85 who had been exposed to COVID-19. CDR3s include the opening cysteine and the closing phenylalanine or tryptophan. A D gene is named only where the DNA matches it firmly. Size is stated for part of the rows, as once, few or many counts, or as a class when the clone is expanded.

v_gene	abundance	d_gene	j_gene	CDR3nt	CDR3aa
TRBV28	.	.	TRBJ1-3	TGTGCCAGCAGTAGAGGGCTCTCTGGAAACACCATATATTTT	CASSRGLSGNTIYF
TRBV12-3/TRBV12-4	.	TRBD1	TRBJ1-1	TGTGCCAGCAGAAGGACAGGTTTTGGTGAAGCTTTCTTT	CASRRTGFGEAFF
TRBV10-1	.	.	TRBJ2-3	TGCGCCAGCAGTTCAGACTCATTCCCCCCAGATACGCAGTATTTT	CASSSDSFPPDTQYF
TRBV10-1	.	TRBD2	TRBJ2-5	TGCGCCAGCAGTGAGTCGCACGTGCAAGCGGGAGGTGAAGAGACCCAGTACTTC	CASSESHVQAGGEETQYF
TRBV15	.	TRBD1	TRBJ1-2	TGTGCCACCAGCAGCGACCTTTGGACAGGGCGGGTGGGAGGCTACACCTTC	CATSSDLWTGRVGGYTF
TRBV28	.	TRBD1	TRBJ2-2	TGTGCCAGCACCCCATACGGGACAGGGCACACCGGGGAGCTGTTTTTT	CASTPYGTGHTGELFF
TRBV30	.	.	TRBJ1-1	TGTGCCTGGAGACCCAGGCACCTAAGTAGGGGGTTGTCCACTGAAGCTTTCTTT	CAWRPRHLSRGLSTEAFF
TRBV28	.	TRBD1	TRBJ1-5	TGTGCCAGCAGCCGCGGGGACAGGGGGCAGGGTCAGCCCCAGCATTTT	CASSRGDRGQGQPQHF
TRBV25-1	.	TRBD2	TRBJ2-5	TGTGCCAGCAGTGAGCTGGGGAGGGGCCGCCTTGGGGTAGAGACCCAGTACTTC	CASSELGRGRLGVETQYF
TRBV7-8	.	TRBD1	TRBJ2-1	TGTGCCAGCAGCTTAGAGGACAGGGGGACAAGCTCCTACAATGAGCAGTTCTTC	CASSLEDRGTSSYNEQFF
TRBV5-4	few	.	TRBJ2-5	TGTGCCAGCAGCTCCGGACAGTTTCAAGAGACCCAGTACTTC	CASSSGQFQETQYF
TRBV6-2/TRBV6-3	.	TRBD1	TRBJ2-7	TGTGCCAGCAGTACCCTGGGACAGGGGGCCTACGAGCAGTACTTC	CASSTLGQGAYEQYF
TRBV27	once	TRBD2	TRBJ2-7	TGTGCCAGCAGTGGATTTCTAGCGGGGGCCGGGAACGAGCAGTACTTC	CASSGFLAGAGNEQYF
TRBV4-2	.	.	TRBJ1-1	TGTGCCAGCAGCCAAGCTGTAGTCGGGACTGAAGCTTTCTTT	CASSQAVVGTEAFF
TRBV3-1/TRBV3-2	.	TRBD1	TRBJ1-2	TGTGCCAGCAGCCAGGCTTGGGACAGGCTCAGCGGCTACACCTTC	CASSQAWDRLSGYTF
TRBV7-8	once	TRBD2	TRBJ2-7	TGTGCCAGCAGCCCTCGGACTAGCGGGCTGTCCTACGAGCAGTACTTC	CASSPRTSGLSYEQYF
TRBV7-9	.	.	TRBJ1-6	TGTGCCAGCAGCTTAGGGACAGACAATTCACCCCTCCACTTT	CASSLGTDNSPLHF
TRBV28	.	TRBD2	TRBJ2-2	TGTGCCAGCAGGGGCCGATGGACTAGCGGAGTTAGGACCGGGGAGCTGTTTTTT	CASRGRWTSGVRTGELFF
TRBV19	.	TRBD1	TRBJ1-2	TGTGCCAGTAGTTCGGGACAGGGCAATGGCTACACCTTC	CASSSGQGNGYTF
TRBV28	.	TRBD1	TRBJ1-6	TGTGCCAGCAGATACCGGGACAGGGGTTCACCCCTCCACTTT	CASRYRDRGSPLHF
TRBV9	few	.	TRBJ1-6	TGTGCCAGCAGCGTAGCTGGCCAGAATTCACCCCTCCACTTT	CASSVAGQNSPLHF
TRBV4-2	.	TRBD1	TRBJ1-1	TGTGCCAGCAGCCAACCCACAGGGGATACTGAAGCTTTCTTT	CASSQPTGDTEAFF
TRBV7-2	.	.	TRBJ1-2	TGTGCCAGCGGCGGTTTGGGGGCTAGGGGCTACACCTTC	CASGGLGARGYTF
TRBV6-6	.	.	TRBJ1-1	TGTGCTTCCGGCCACAGCACTGAAGCTTTCTTT	CASGHSTEAFF
TRBV7-2	.	TRBD1	TRBJ1-2	TGTGCCAGCAGCCTGCGACAGGGGGAATCTGGCTACACCTTC	CASSLRQGESGYTF
TRBV5-1	.	TRBD1	TRBJ2-7	TGCGCCAGCAGCCCGGGGACAGGGCTCGAGCAGTACTTC	CASSPGTGLEQYF
TRBV5-1	.	.	TRBJ2-7	TGCGCCAGCAGAGCCGTACCGGGAGACTACGAGCAGTACTTC	CASRAVPGDYEQYF
TRBV19	.	.	TRBJ1-2	TGTGCCAGTATCCCCGGAGAGGTCGGCTATGGCTACACCTTC	CASIPGEVGYGYTF
TRBV4-2	.	.	TRBJ1-5	TGTGCCAGCAGCCAAGGCGCTCACTCTAGCAATCAGCCCCAGCATTTT	CASSQGAHSSNQPQHF
TRBV7-2	.	TRBD2	TRBJ2-7	TGTGCCAGCAGCTTAAGTTTAGCGGGAGGGCAAGAGCAGTACTTC	CASSLSLAGGQEQYF
TRBV28	.	.	TRBJ1-5	TGTGCCAGCAGTGAGGGAAATCAGCCCCAGCATTTT	CASSEGNQPQHF
TRBV24-1	.	TRBD1	TRBJ2-2	TGTGCCACCAGTGATTTTTCCCAGGGGGCGGACACCGGGGAGCTGTTTTTT	CATSDFSQGADTGELFF
TRBV14	once	.	TRBJ1-2	TGTGCCAGCAGCCAAGATGGGACACCGTTTTATGGCTACACCTTC	CASSQDGTPFYGYTF
TRBV6-5	.	TRBD1	TRBJ1-3	TGTGCCAGCAGTTACGGACAGGAACCCTCTGGAAACACCATATATTTT	CASSYGQEPSGNTIYF
TRBV7-9	.	.	TRBJ2-5	TGTGCCAGCAGCTTTTCAGGGATATCGGAGACCCAGTACTTC	CASSFSGISETQYF
TRBV19	.	.	TRBJ1-3	TGTGCCAGTAGTATCAGATCTGGAAACACCATATATTTT	CASSIRSGNTIYF
TRBV28	.	.	TRBJ1-5	TGTGCCGCCAGGGGACGGGGCAATCAGCCCCAGCATTTT	CAARGRGNQPQHF
TRBV4-1	.	TRBD1	TRBJ2-1	TGCGCCAGCAGCCAGCTACCCTCCGGGACAGGCTACAATGAGCAGTTCTTC	CASSQLPSGTGYNEQFF
TRBV5-1	.	TRBD2	TRBJ2-5	TGCGCCAGCAGGGGCGGGAGCCTCTCAGGGGAGACCCAGTACTTC	CASRGGSLSGETQYF
TRBV28	.	.	TRBJ1-2	TGTGTCAGCACCAACTACGGGACAACCACCTATGGCTACACCTTC	CVSTNYGTTTYGYTF
TRBV19	.	TRBD1	TRBJ1-2	TGTGCCAGTATAACGACAGGGGTTGACTATGGCTACACCTTC	CASITTGVDYGYTF
TRBV19	.	.	TRBJ2-1	TGTGCCATTCCAACCCGGGGACACTATTACAATGAGCAGTTCTTC	CAIPTRGHYYNEQFF
TRBV28	once	.	TRBJ1-2	TGTGCCAGCATCTCTCAGGGTCTCTATGGCTACACCTTC	CASISQGLYGYTF
TRBV5-1	.	TRBD1	TRBJ1-4	TGCGCCAGCAGCTTCTCAGGGACAGACGAAAAACTGTTTTTT	CASSFSGTDEKLFF
TRBV12-2	.	.	TRBJ2-3	TGTGCAAGTCGCCCAGACAGGATGACGGGCACAGATACGCAGTATTTT	CASRPDRMTGTDTQYF
TRBV27	.	.	TRBJ1-5	TGTGCCAGCAGTTCGCCAGGGTCTAGCAATCAGCCCCAGCATTTT	CASSSPGSSNQPQHF
TRBV19	.	TRBD1	TRBJ2-1	TGTGCCAGTACCGGTCCGGGACAGGGTTTTTATGAGCAGTTCTTC	CASTGPGQGFYEQFF
TRBV7-9	.	.	TRBJ1-6	TGTGCCAGCAGCTTATCGGGAGCAAATTCACCCCTCCACTTT	CASSLSGANSPLHF
TRBV7-7	.	TRBD1	TRBJ2-5	TGTGCCAGCAGCCGACAGGGGGGGACCCAGTACTTC	CASSRQGGTQYF